This is a list of T cell receptor beta chains from one sample in a study of T cell changes during pregnancy in multiple sclerosis. Assay: immunoSEQ multiplex PCR; the TCRdb copy retains only in-frame clones and omits some. The sample consists of about 55,000 clones, around 94% of them appearing once. The sequencing here drew on CD8+ T cells from peripheral blood mononuclear cells, taken in the third trimester of pregnancy. The receptors originated from a female donor with multiple sclerosis, enrolled in a pregnancy study. The CDR3 runs from the conserved cysteine through the conserved F or W. The order of the fields is D gene, clone size, J gene, V gene, CDR3 DNA, CDR3 protein. The D gene is left open where the match is weak. Size tells how often a clone was seen (once, few, many) or the class of an expanded clone, and some rows leave it out.

.	.	TRBJ1-1	TRBV7-9	TGTGCCAGCAGCTGGGGGGGTGAAGCTTTCTTT	CASSWGGEAFF
TRBD1	.	TRBJ1-1	TRBV6-1	TGTGCCAGCAGCAGGGGGCGGAACACTGAAGCTTTCTTT	CASSRGRNTEAFF
.	.	TRBJ2-7	TRBV28	TGTGCCAGCACCAGCGTGACCCGGAGGGTCTACGAGCAGTACTTC	CASTSVTRRVYEQYF
TRBD1	.	TRBJ2-1	TRBV27	TGTGCCAGCAGCTCGACAGGGGGTAGTCTAATCGATGAGCAGTTCTTC	CASSSTGGSLIDEQFF
.	.	TRBJ2-7	TRBV7-9	TGTGCCAGCAGCCCCGGGGCAGGGGACCCCTACGAGCAGTACTTC	CASSPGAGDPYEQYF
.	.	TRBJ1-1	TRBV4-1	TGCGCCAGCAGCCAAGGGCGCGGGGCTCAAACTGAAGCTTTCTTT	CASSQGRGAQTEAFF
TRBD2	.	TRBJ2-1	TRBV5-1	TGCGCCAGCAACCTGGGGGTACTAGCGGGAGATCTCCAGTTCTTC	CASNLGVLAGDLQFF
.	.	TRBJ2-3	TRBV5-5	TGTGCCAGCAGCTTCTATGACTATCTCACAGATACGCAGTATTTT	CASSFYDYLTDTQYF
.	.	TRBJ1-2	TRBV4-3	TGCGCCAGCAGCCAAGGAGGACAGTTTGACTATGGCTACACCTTC	CASSQGGQFDYGYTF
.	once	TRBJ1-1	TRBV12-5	TGTGCTAGTGGTTCCCCAGATAAGAACACTGAAGCTTTCTTT	CASGSPDKNTEAFF
.	.	TRBJ1-1	TRBV25-1	TGTGCCAGCAGTGAGGGGGCGGGCCGGGGCACTGAAGCTTTCTTT	CASSEGAGRGTEAFF
TRBD2	.	TRBJ2-1	TRBV5-1	TGCGCCAGCAGCTTGAGCGGGAGTAACAATGAGCAGTTCTTC	CASSLSGSNNEQFF
TRBD1	.	TRBJ1-2	TRBV6-6	TGTGCCAGCAGTTACGCCGGACAGGGTCACTATGGCTACACCTTC	CASSYAGQGHYGYTF
.	.	TRBJ2-3	TRBV29-1	TGCAGCGTCGAACAGGGTACAGATACGCAGTATTTT	CSVEQGTDTQYF
TRBD1	.	TRBJ2-3	TRBV5-1	TGCGCCAGCAGCTTGGTGGGGACAGCCACAGATACGCAGTATTTT	CASSLVGTATDTQYF
.	.	TRBJ2-1	TRBV18	TGTGCCAGCTCACCGGACAGAGCTGAGCAGTTCTTC	CASSPDRAEQFF
.	.	TRBJ1-3	TRBV28	TGTGCCAGCAAACCCGGACACCTCGAGGTATACACCATATATTTT	CASKPGHLEVYTIYF
.	.	TRBJ2-7	TRBV11-3	TGTGCCAGCAGCCCCGGGAGTTCCTACGAGCAGTACTTC	CASSPGSSYEQYF
TRBD1	.	TRBJ1-5	TRBV27	TGTGCCAGCAGTCCCGGGACAGGGGTAAATCAGCCCCAGCATTTT	CASSPGTGVNQPQHF
TRBD1	.	TRBJ2-1	TRBV7-9	TGTGCCAGCAGCTTAGGGTTCGGGACAGACAACTACAATGAGCAGTTCTTC	CASSLGFGTDNYNEQFF
.	.	TRBJ1-1	TRBV27	TGTGCCAGCAGTACCACCGCAAGCCGGGACACGGGATGGCACACTGAAGCTTTCTTT	CASSTTASRDTGWHTEAFF
TRBD2	.	TRBJ2-7	TRBV5-4	TGTGCCAGCAGCTTCTTTAGCGGGAGTGAGGCCTACGAGCAGTACTTC	CASSFFSGSEAYEQYF
.	.	TRBJ2-7	TRBV27	TGTGCCAGCAGGGAATCCTGGGGAGGAGCCTACGAGCAGTACTTC	CASRESWGGAYEQYF
TRBD2	.	TRBJ2-2	TRBV2	TGTGCCAGCATGGGACTAGCCAACACCGGGGAGCTGTTTTTT	CASMGLANTGELFF
TRBD1	once	TRBJ2-7	TRBV7-6	TGTGCCAGCAGCTTCCGGGACAGGGGCTACGAGCAGTACTTC	CASSFRDRGYEQYF
TRBD1	.	TRBJ2-7	TRBV30	TGTGCCTGGAGTGTACTACAGGGGATAGTCTACGAGCAGTACTTC	CAWSVLQGIVYEQYF
.	.	TRBJ2-7	TRBV5-6	TGTGCCAGCAGCGCGGCGTCAGATTACGAGCAGTACTTC	CASSAASDYEQYF
TRBD1	.	TRBJ1-1	TRBV27	TGTGCCAGCAGTCTATACTCCCAGGGGGTAGTGGGGAACACTGAAGCTTTCTTT	CASSLYSQGVVGNTEAFF
.	.	TRBJ2-7	TRBV27	TGTGCCAGCAGTTTAGTGTCGGGTAGGGGTCCCTACGAGCAGTACTTC	CASSLVSGRGPYEQYF